This T cell receptor beta chain was captured by sequencing in a study of Graves' ophthalmopathy and Graves' hyperthyroidism (dated by TCRdb to 2016 to 2019). Regarding the complete study: Peripheral blood was collected before any treatment was given, at the time of initial diagnosis. TCR beta repertoire signatures were used to distinguish Graves' ophthalmopathy from Graves' hyperthyroidism and to predict progression to ophthalmopathy. In total, around 130 blood samples were TCR-sequenced: fewer than 50 ophthalmopathy, approximately 80 hyperthyroidism and approximately 17 hyperthyroidism-to-ophthalmopathy patients. To explore V-J signatures that separate ophthalmopathy from hyperthyroidism, a discovery set of approximately 100 patients was enrolled, consisting of about 45 with ophthalmopathy and around 57 with stable hyperthyroidism. An independent validation cohort comprised some 19 hyperthyroidism patients and about 16 patients who later progressed from hyperthyroidism to ophthalmopathy. In five or six hyperthyroidism patients, T-cell repertoires of thyroid tissue and blood were compared. Following sampling, methimazole starting at 30 mg daily was administered to hyperthyroidism patients, and high-dose intravenous methylprednisolone was administered to ophthalmopathy patients. For training and testing, the 100 or so patients in the discovery cohort were randomly divided in a 7:3 ratio. Findings and caveats that apply to the study as a whole: Sample size was not predetermined statistically, and investigators were not blinded to group allocation. In validation, the model predicted ophthalmopathy progression with 55% to 71% sensitivity and roughly 78% specificity; fewer than 15 predicted patients were CT-confirmed with GO in a median of 6.5 months. Ophthalmopathy was separated from stable hyperthyroidism by the 13-signature model with 85% to 90% sensitivity and approximately 84% specificity in cross-validation and with 80%/75% in the test set. Most expanded thyroid clonotypes with a frequency above 0.001 also appeared in blood, which suggests that blood repertoires may reflect the immune response in the thyroid.

The CDR3 spans 15 residues, from the cysteine through the phenylalanine. The entry retains the CDR3 DNA only, 45 bases that are in frame from base 1. The germline V gene encodes CDR1 MNHEY and CDR2 SVGAGI. Between the V and J ends, shortened by 0 bases and 4 bases respectively, the junction contains 12 bases. Ophthalmopathy patients were characterized by moderately to severely active disease, a Clinical Activity Score of at least 3, a NOSPECS grade of at least 4, and a disease duration under 3 months. Patients were excluded if they had other autoimmune diseases, uncontrolled infections, pregnancy or lactation. Diagnosis was based on clinical symptoms, serum thyroxine, TRAb, thyroid ultrasound and orbital computed tomography. Ficoll-Paque density gradient centrifugation was used to isolate PBMCs from about 9.4 ml of fresh peripheral blood. Total RNA was extracted with Trizol reagent and quality-checked on an Agilent 2100 Bioanalyzer.

This clonotype occurred many times. It has no known antigen specificity. Per-base qualities were not stored, and no clone one base away is much larger. TCR beta CDR3 regions were amplified from RNA transcripts for repertoire sequencing. A first-round RT-PCR used HTBI primers with the Qiagen OneStep RT-PCR kit, followed by a second-round multiplex PCR, size selection and purification. Sequencing of the libraries was carried out on an Illumina HiSeq2000 in paired-end mode with 100 bp reads. As for the original processing: SOAPnuke was used to process the reads, removing any read that contained adapters or uncalled bases, had a mean Phred below 15, or lacked an exact match to the constant primer or identifier. COPE v1.2.5 was used to merge the high-quality paired reads. Each unique nucleotide sequence was defined as a clonotype, and clonotypes were aligned to IMGT TRB V, D and J references with MiTCR v1.1. Only V-J combinations with frequency above 0.0001 were analysed, covering about 99% of repertoires. For each V-J combination, a TCR clonal expansion and chaos score was defined as the ratio of F50 clonal expansion to chaos observed in the TCRdist matrix. Welch's t-statistics and random forest were used to reduce the features to approximately 13 V-J combinations, which were then used as input to a naive Bayes classifier. The Morisita-Horn index was used to measure how similar the thyroid and blood repertoires were. Clones were called with MiXCR by TCRdb after fastp trimmed the public reads at Q25, and only in-frame beta chains were retained. Rows with one shared CDR3 protein collapse into an entry with the most common genes and DNA. In this record, the V and J calls reflect TCRdb's handling and not the investigators' own analysis. The sample includes under 250,000 distinct CDR3 sequences, with roughly 21% observed a single time. The ten most abundant clones make up under 55% of the sample.

This chain joins TRBV6-5 to TRBJ1-2; the D gene is perhaps TRBD1, from 5 matching bases. The TCR sequence derives from a woman between 50 and 59 years old with Graves' ophthalmopathy. Donor details come from another sample of the same person, matched by shared clones. Sequenced: peripheral blood. The DNA reads TGTGCCAGCAGTTACTCGCGGGACGGAATCTATGGCTACACCTTC. Its amino acids are CASSYSRDGIYGYTF.